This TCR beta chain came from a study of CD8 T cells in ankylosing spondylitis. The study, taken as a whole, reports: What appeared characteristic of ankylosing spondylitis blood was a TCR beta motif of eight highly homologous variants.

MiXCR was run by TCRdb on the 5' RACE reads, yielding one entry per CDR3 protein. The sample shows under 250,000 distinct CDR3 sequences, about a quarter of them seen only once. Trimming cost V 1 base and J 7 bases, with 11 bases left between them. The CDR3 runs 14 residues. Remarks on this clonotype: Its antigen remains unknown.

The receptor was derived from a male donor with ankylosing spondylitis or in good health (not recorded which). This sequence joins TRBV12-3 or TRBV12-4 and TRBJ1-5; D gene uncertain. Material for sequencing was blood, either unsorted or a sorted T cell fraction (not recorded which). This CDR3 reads CASSLVAGDQPQHF. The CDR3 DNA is TGTGCCAGCAGTTTAGTGGCGGGTGACCAGCCCCAGCATTTT.